This TCR beta chain was sequenced in a study of blood T cell repertoires in COVID-19. Study-level information: Researchers got acute and convalescent COVID-19 samples from the United States, Italy and Spain.

TCRdb keeps only in-frame clones here, not all; method: immunoSEQ multiplex PCR. The table shows around 150,000 clones, with 92% occurring only once. Germline loops: CDR1 SGHTA, CDR2 FQGTGA. The CDR3 totals 13 residues. Unmatched junction bases numbered 7, after V lost 8 bases and J lost 4 bases. The sample comprised peripheral blood. This TCR was sampled from a young man with COVID-19, enrolled during active disease. The chain joins TRBV7-3 to TRBJ2-5; 7 bases match TRBD2. This CDR3 is CASGPSGGETQYF. The CDR3 nucleotides read TGTGCCAGCGGCCCTTCGGGGGGAGAGACCCAGTACTTC.